This T cell receptor (beta chain) was captured by sequencing in a study of response to subunit inactivated influenza vaccine. Study results and caveats: Few new T cells, the authors suggested, are recruited by each seasonal influenza vaccination.

TCRdb reanalysed the RT-PCR reads using MiXCR and keeps one entry per CDR3 protein. In the table there are approximately 530,000 distinct CDR3 sequences, 6.5% to 8% of which are singletons. The CDR3 has 13 residues. The V and J ends lost 6 bases and 2 bases respectively, with 11 bases between them. This clonotype has ten or more counts. Its target is not known. The TCR comes from a man between 50 and 69 years old who received an inactivated influenza vaccine. The starting material was PBMCs from blood, obtained about 24 months after vaccination. The genes are TRBV12-3 or TRBV12-4 and TRBJ2-7; D is unresolved. The CDR3 DNA follows: TGTGCCAGCAGAAAGGCCGGAACCTACGAGCAGTACTTC. It yields the protein CASRKAGTYEQYF.